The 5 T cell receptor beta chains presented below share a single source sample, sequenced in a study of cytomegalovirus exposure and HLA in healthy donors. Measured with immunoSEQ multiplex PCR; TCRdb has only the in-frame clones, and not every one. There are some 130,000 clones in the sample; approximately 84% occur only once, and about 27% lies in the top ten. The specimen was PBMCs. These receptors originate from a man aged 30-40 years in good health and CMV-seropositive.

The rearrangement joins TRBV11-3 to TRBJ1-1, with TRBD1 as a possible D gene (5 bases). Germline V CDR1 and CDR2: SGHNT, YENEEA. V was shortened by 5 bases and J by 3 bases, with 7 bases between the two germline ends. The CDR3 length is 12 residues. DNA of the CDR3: TGTGCCAGCAGCGGGGGGGACACTGAAGCTTTCTTT. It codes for CASSGGDTEAFF. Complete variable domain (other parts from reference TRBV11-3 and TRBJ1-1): EAGVVQSPRYKIIEKKQPVAFWCNPISGHNTLYWYLQNLGQGPELLIRYENEEAVDDSQLPKDRFSAERLKGVDSTLKIQPAELGDSAVYLCASSGGDTEAFFGQGTRLTVV.

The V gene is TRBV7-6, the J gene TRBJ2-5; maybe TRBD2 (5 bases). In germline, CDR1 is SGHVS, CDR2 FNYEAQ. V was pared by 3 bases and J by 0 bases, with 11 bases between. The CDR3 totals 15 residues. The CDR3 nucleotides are TGTGCCAGCAGCTTTGTGGAGCGGAACCAAGAGACCCAGTACTTC. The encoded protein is CASSFVERNQETQYF.

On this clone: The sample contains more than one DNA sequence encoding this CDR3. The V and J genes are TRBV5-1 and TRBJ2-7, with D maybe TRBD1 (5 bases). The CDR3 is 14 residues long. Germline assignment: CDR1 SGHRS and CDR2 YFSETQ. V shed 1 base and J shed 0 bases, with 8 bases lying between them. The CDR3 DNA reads TGCGCCAGCAGCTTGACAGGACCCTCCTACGAGCAGTACTTC. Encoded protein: CASSLTGPSYEQYF.

The CDR3 is CASSFGQGLYGYTF. DNA for the CDR3: TGTGCCAGCAGCTTTGGACAGGGACTATATGGCTACACCTTC. The V gene is TRBV7-2, the J gene TRBJ1-2; 8 bases fit TRBD1. The junction had 5 bases not matched to a gene; V was cut back by 3 bases and J by 5 bases. This CDR3 is built from 14 residues. Germline CDR1 and CDR2: SGHTA and FQGNSA.

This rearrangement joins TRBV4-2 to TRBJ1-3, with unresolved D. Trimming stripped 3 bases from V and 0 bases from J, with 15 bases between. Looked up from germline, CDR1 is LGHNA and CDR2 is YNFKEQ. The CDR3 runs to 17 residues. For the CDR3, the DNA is TGTGCCAGCAGCCAGAGTACTTTGGGGAGCTCTGGAAACACCATATATTTT. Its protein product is CASSQSTLGSSGNTIYF.